Given below is one T cell receptor beta chain in context. The target antigen is unknown. A second PCR, run for roughly 6 to 11 cycles, used a sample-barcoded 5' primer plus a J-beta primer mix. TCRdb used MiXCR to reprocess the 5' RACE reads, holding one entry per CDR3 protein. The repertoire holds 1.5 million to 2 million distinct CDR3 sequences, roughly 50% seen once, with approximately 2.1% in the top ten. The CDR3 runs to 17 residues. CDR1 is DFQATT and CDR2 is SNEGSKA in the germline V gene (reference sequence). The junction had 13 bases not matched to a gene; V was cut back by 4 bases and J by 4 bases. The sample originates from a study of blood T cells in healthy people across ages. Study details: Using template switching, researchers captured about one barcoded beta molecule for each two T cells.

Study results and limitations: PBMCs were not sorted, which prevented a conclusive comparison of naive versus antigen-experienced cells.

The rearrangement links TRBV20-1 to TRBJ2-1; TRBD2 matches 10 bases. Source material: blood. This receptor was identified in a middle-aged woman in good health. CDR3 loop: CSATQSEVLAGYNEQFF. The CDR3 coding sequence is TGCAGTGCTACTCAATCAGAGGTACTAGCGGGGTACAATGAGCAGTTCTTC.